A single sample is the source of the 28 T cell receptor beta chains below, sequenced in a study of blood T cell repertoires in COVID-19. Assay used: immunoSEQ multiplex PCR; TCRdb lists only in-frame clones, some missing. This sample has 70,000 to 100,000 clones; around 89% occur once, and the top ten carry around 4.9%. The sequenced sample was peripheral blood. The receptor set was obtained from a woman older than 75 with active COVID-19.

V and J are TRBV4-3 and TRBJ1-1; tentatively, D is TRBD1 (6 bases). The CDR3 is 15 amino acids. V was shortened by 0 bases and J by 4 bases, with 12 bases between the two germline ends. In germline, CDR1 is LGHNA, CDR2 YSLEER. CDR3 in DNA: TGCGCCAGCAGCCAAGATACAGGGAAATTCACTGAAGCTTTCTTT. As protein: CASSQDTGKFTEAFF.

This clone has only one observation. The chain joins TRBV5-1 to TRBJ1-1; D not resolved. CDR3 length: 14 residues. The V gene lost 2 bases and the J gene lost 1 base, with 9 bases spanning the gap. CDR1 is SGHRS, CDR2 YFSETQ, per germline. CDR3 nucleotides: TGCGCCAGCAGCTTAGGTAGCAGGAACACTGAAGCTTTCTTT. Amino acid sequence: CASSLGSRNTEAFF.

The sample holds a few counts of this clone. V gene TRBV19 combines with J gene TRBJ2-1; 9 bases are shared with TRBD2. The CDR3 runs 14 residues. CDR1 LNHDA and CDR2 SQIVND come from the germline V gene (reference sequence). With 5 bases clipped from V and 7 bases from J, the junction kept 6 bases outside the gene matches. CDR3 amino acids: CASSRLADFNEQFF. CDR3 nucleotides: TGTGCCAGTAGTCGACTAGCGGATTTTAATGAGCAGTTCTTC.

DNA of the CDR3: TGTGCCAGTAGGAGGAATGAAGCTTTCTTT. This translates into CASRRNEAFF. The chain recombines TRBV19 with TRBJ1-1; D is unclear. The germline V gene encodes CDR1 LNHDA and CDR2 SQIVND (reference sequence). The CDR3 sequence is 10 residues long. Trimming left V 6 bases short and J 7 bases short, with 6 bases between. The variable domain in full, with the rest retrieved from reference TRBV19 and TRBJ1-1, is DGGITQSPKYLFRKEGQNVTLSCEQNLNHDAMYWYRQDPGQGLRLIYYSQIVNDFQKGDIAEGYSVSREKKESFPLTVTSAQKNPTAFYLCASRRNEAFFGQGTRLTVV.

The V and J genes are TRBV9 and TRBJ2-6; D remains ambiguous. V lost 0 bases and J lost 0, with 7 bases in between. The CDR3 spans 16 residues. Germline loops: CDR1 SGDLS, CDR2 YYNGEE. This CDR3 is CASSVGAGSGANVLTF. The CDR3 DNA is TGTGCCAGCAGCGTAGGGGCAGGCTCTGGGGCCAACGTCCTGACTTTC.

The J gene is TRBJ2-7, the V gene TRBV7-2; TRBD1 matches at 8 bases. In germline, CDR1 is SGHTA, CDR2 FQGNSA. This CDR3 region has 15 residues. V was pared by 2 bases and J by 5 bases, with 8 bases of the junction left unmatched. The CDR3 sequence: CASSLLDRGRDEQYF. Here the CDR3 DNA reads TGTGCCAGCAGCTTACTAGACAGGGGTAGGGACGAGCAGTACTTC. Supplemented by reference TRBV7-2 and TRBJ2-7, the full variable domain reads GAGVSQSPSNKVTEKGKDVELRCDPISGHTALYWYRQSLGQGLEFLIYFQGNSAPDKSGLPSDRFSAERTGGSVSTLTIQRTQQEDSAVYLCASSLLDRGRDEQYFGPGTRLTVT.

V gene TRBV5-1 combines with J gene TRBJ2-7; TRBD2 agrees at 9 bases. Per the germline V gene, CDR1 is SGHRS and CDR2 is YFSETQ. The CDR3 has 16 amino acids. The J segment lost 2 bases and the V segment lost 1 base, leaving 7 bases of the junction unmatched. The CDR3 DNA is TGCGCCAGCAGCTTGCGAGCGGGAGGTCTGCCCTACGAGCAGTACTTC. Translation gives CASSLRAGGLPYEQYF.

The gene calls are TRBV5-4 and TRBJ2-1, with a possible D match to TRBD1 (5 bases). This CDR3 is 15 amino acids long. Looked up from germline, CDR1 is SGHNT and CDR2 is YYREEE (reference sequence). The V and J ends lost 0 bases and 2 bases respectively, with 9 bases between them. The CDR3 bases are TGTGCCAGCAGCTTGGGGCCCAGGGCCTACAATGAGCAGTTCTTC. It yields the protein CASSLGPRAYNEQFF. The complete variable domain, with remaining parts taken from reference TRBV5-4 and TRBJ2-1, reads ETGVTQSPTHLIKTRGQQVTLRCSSQSGHNTVSWYQQALGQGPQFIFQYYREEENGRGNFPPRFSGLQFPNYSSELNVNALELDDSALYLCASSLGPRAYNEQFFGPGTRLTVL.

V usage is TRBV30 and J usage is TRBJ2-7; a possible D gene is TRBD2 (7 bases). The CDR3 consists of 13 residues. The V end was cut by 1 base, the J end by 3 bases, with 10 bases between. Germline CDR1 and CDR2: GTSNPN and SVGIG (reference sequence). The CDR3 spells CAWSGGGHYEQYF. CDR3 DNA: TGTGCCTGGAGTGGCGGGGGACACTACGAGCAGTACTTC.

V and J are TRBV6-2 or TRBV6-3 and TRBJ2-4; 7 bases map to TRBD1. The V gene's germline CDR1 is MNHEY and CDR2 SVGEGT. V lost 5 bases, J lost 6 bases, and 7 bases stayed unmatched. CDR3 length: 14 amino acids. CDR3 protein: CASSQTDRRNIQYF. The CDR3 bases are TGTGCCAGCAGTCAAACGGACAGGAGAAACATTCAGTACTTC.

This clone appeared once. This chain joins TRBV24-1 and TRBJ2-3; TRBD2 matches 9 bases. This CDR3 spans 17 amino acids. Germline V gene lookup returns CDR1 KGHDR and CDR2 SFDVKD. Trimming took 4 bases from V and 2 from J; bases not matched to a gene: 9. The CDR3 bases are TGTGCCACCAGTGACCCGGGACTAGCTAGCGCCACAGATACGCAGTATTTT. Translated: CATSDPGLASATDTQYF.

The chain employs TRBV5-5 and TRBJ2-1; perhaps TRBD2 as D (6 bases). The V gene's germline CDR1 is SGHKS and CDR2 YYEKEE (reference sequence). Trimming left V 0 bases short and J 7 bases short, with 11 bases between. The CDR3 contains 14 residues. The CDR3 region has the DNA TGTGCCAGCAGCTTGGTCGCAGGGACTAATGAGCAGTTCTTC. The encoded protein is CASSLVAGTNEQFF.

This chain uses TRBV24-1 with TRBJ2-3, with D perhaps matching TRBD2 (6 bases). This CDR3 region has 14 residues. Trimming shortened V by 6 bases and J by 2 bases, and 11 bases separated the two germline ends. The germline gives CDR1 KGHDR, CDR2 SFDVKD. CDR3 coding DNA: TGTGCCACCAGTCCGGGACTGTACACAGATACGCAGTATTTT. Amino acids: CATSPGLYTDTQYF.

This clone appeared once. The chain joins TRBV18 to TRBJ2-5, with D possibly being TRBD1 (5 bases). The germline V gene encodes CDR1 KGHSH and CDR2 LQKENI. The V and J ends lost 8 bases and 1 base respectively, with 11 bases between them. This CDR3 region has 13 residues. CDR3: CASGQGSQETQYF. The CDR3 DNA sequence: TGTGCCAGCGGTCAGGGATCCCAAGAGACCCAGTACTTC.

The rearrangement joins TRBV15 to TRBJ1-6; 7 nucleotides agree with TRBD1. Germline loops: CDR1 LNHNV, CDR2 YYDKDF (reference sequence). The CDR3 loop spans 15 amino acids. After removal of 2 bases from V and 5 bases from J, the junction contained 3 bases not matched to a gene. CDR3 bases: TGTGCCACCAGCAGACCCGGGACAGATAATTCACCCCTCCACTTT. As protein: CATSRPGTDNSPLHF. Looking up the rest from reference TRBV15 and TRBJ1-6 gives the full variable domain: DAMVIQNPRYQVTQFGKPVTLSCSQTLNHNVMYWYQQKSSQAPKLLFHYYDKDFNNEADTPDNFQSRRPNTSFCFLDIRSPGLGDTAMYLCATSRPGTDNSPLHFGNGTRLTVT.

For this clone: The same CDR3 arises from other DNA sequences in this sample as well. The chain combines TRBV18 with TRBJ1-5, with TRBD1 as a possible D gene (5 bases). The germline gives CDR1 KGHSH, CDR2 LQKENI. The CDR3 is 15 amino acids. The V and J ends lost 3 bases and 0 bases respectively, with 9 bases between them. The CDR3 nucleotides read TGTGCCAGCTCACCCAGACAGTCTAGCAATCAGCCCCAGCATTTT. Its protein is CASSPRQSSNQPQHF.

The CDR3 loop is CATSAPGGGETQYF. In nucleotides, the CDR3 is TGTGCCACCAGTGCCCCGGGGGGCGGGGAGACCCAGTACTTC. The chain has TRBV24-1 and TRBJ2-5; D is perhaps TRBD2 (7 bases). This CDR3 has 14 amino acids. Germline V gene data show CDR1 as KGHDR and CDR2 as SFDVKD. V lost 5 bases to trimming and J lost 5 bases, with 14 bases between them.

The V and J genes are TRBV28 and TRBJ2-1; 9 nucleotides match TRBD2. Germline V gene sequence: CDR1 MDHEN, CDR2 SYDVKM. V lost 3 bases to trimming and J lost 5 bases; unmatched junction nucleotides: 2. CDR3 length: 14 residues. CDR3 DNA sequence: TGTGCCAGCAGTTTGGCTAGCGGGGACAATGAGCAGTTCTTC. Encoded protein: CASSLASGDNEQFF. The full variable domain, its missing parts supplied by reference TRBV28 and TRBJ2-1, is DVKVTQSSRYLVKRTGEKVFLECVQDMDHENMFWYRQDPGLGLRLIYFSYDVKMKEKGDIPEGYSVSREKKERFSLILESASTNQTSMYLCASSLASGDNEQFFGPGTRLTVL.

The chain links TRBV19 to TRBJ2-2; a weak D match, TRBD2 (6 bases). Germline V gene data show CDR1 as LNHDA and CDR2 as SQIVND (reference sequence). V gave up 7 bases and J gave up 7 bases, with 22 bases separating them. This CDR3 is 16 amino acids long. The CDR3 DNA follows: TGTGCCAGTACTTCCGGGGGACTCCCTTGGGGCGGGGAGCTGTTTTTT. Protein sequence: CASTSGGLPWGGELFF.

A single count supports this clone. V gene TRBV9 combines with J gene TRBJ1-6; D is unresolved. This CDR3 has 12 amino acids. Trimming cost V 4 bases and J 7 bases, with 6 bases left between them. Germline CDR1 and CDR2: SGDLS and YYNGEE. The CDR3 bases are TGTGCCAGCAGCCTTCCGAATTCACCCCTCCACTTT. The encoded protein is CASSLPNSPLHF.

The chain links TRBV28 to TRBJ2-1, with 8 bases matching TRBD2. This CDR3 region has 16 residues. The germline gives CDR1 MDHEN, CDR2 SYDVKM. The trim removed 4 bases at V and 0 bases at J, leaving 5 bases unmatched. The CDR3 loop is CASSSLAAYSYNEQFF. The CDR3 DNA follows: TGTGCCAGCAGTTCACTAGCGGCATACTCCTACAATGAGCAGTTCTTC.

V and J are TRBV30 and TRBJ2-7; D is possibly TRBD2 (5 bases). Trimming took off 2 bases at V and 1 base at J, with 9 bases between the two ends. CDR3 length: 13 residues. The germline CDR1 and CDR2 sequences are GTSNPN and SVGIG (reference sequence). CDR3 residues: CAWSRGRSYEQYF. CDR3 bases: TGTGCCTGGAGTAGAGGGAGATCCTACGAGCAGTACTTC.

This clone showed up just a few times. For the CDR3, the DNA is TGTGCCAGCAGCCAATTCAACGAGCAGTACTTC. It translates to CASSQFNEQYF. This chain joins TRBV4-2 and TRBJ2-7, with no clear D. Per germline, CDR1 LGHNA and CDR2 YNFKEQ. V was pared by 2 bases and J by 5 bases, with 4 bases between. The CDR3 extends over 11 amino acids.

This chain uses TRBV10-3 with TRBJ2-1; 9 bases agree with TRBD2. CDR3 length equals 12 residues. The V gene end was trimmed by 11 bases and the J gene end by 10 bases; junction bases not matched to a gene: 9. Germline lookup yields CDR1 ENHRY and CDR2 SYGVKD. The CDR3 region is CAHGGRALEQFF. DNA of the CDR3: TGTGCCCATGGCGGGAGGGCCTTGGAGCAGTTCTTC.

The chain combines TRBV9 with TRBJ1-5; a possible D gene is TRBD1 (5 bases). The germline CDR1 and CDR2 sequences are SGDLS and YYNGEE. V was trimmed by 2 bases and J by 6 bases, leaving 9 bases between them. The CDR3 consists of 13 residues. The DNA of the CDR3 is TGTGCCAGCAGCGTTGAAGGGGTTCAGCCCCAGCATTTT. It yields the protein CASSVEGVQPQHF. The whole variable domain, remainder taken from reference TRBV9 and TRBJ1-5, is DSGVTQTPKHLITATGQRVTLRCSPRSGDLSVYWYQQSLDQGLQFLIQYYNGEERAKGNILERFSAQQFPDLHSELNLSSLELGDSALYFCASSVEGVQPQHFGDGTRLSIL.

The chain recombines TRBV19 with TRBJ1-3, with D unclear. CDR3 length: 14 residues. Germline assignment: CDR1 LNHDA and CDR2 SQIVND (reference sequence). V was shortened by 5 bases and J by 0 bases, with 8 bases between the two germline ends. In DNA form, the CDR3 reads TGTGCCAGTAGTGCGGGGATCTCTGGAAACACCATATATTTT. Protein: CASSAGISGNTIYF.

CDR3 loop: CASTPAGRGYEQYF. In DNA, the CDR3 is TGTGCCAGCACCCCAGCGGGACGGGGCTACGAGCAGTACTTC. This chain joins TRBV9 and TRBJ2-7; 7 bases fit TRBD2. The V segment lost 6 bases and the J segment 3 bases; nucleotides outside the gene matches: 9. The germline gives CDR1 SGDLS, CDR2 YYNGEE. CDR3 size: 14 residues.

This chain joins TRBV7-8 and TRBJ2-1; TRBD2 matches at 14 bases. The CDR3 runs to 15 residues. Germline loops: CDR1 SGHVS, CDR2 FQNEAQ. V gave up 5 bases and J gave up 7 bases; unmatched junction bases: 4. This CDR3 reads CASSRWTSGGNEQFF. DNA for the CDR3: TGTGCCAGCAGCCGTTGGACTAGCGGGGGGAATGAGCAGTTCTTC.